A single sample is the source of the 2 T cell receptor beta chains below, sequenced in a study of siplizumab effects on memory and regulatory T cells. The protocol was immunoSEQ multiplex PCR, while the TCRdb copy is restricted to in-frame clones and leaves out a portion. The sample consists of about 68,000 clones, roughly 93% of them appearing once. The sequenced sample consisted of CD8+ T cells sorted from blood. The receptor set was obtained from a human donor in good health.

V is TRBV27 and J is TRBJ2-7; 11 bases agree with TRBD1. The CDR3 covers 14 residues. J gave up 3 bases and V 3 bases, and 1 base lay outside the gene matches. Germline lookup yields CDR1 MNHEY and CDR2 SMNVEV (reference sequence). The CDR3: CASSFGTGGYEQYF. Here the CDR3 DNA reads TGTGCCAGCAGTTTCGGGACAGGGGGCTACGAGCAGTACTTC.

The chain combines TRBV13 with TRBJ1-1; D ambiguous. Looked up from germline, CDR1 is PRHDT and CDR2 is FYEKMQ (reference sequence). The CDR3 sequence is 14 residues long. Trimming left V 7 bases short and J 1 base short, with 13 bases between. Here the CDR3 reads CASTPKDWNTEAFF. As DNA, the CDR3 is TGTGCCAGCACCCCAAAGGACTGGAACACTGAAGCTTTCTTT.